This paragraph reports one T cell receptor beta chain. Its antigen is unidentified. MiXCR was run by TCRdb on the reads, yielding one entry per CDR3 protein. Altogether around 15,000 distinct CDR3 sequences are present, roughly 21% being singletons, with the ten largest covering roughly 12%. The CDR3 sequence is 12 residues long. The trim removed 11 bases at V and 5 bases at J, leaving 8 bases unmatched. Germline-derived CDR1 and CDR2 are ENHRY and SYGVKD. The sample belongs to a study of liver allograft versus peripheral blood T cells. Whole-study context: Hepatic allograft T cell receptor repertoires were evaluated relative to those present in recipients' peripheral blood.

Study observations and caveats: Intra-allograft T cell receptor repertoires in the liver reportedly differed from peripheral blood repertoires.

This chain joins TRBV10-3 and TRBJ2-7; 8 bases match TRBD1. The TCR was taken from a human patient who had a liver transplant. These T cells may partly come from the graft donor. DNA of the CDR3: TGTGCCGTCCGGGACAGGTTCAACGAGCAGTACTTC. This encodes CAVRDRFNEQYF.